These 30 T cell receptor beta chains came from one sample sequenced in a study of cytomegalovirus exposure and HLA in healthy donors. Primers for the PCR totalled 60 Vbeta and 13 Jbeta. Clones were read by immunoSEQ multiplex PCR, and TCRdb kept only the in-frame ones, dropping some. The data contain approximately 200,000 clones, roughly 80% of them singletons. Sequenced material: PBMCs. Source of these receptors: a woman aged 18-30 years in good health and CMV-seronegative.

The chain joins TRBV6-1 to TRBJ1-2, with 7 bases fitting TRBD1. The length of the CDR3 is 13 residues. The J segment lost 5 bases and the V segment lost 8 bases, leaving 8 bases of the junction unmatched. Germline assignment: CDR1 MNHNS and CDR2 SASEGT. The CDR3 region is CASVQGSFYGYTF. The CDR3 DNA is TGTGCCAGCGTACAGGGGTCCTTTTATGGCTACACCTTC.

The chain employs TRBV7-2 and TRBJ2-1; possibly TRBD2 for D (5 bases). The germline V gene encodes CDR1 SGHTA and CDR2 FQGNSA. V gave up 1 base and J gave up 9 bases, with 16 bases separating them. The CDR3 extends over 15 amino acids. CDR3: CASSLDSRGISEQFF. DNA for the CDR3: TGTGCCAGCAGCTTAGATTCTCGAGGGATTAGTGAGCAGTTCTTC.

This chain's CDR3 is CASSLPSGGRNEQFF. The CDR3 coding sequence is TGTGCCAGCAGCCTACCTAGCGGGGGGCGGAATGAGCAGTTCTTC. V usage is TRBV14 and J usage is TRBJ2-1; TRBD2 agrees at 11 bases. Trimming took 4 bases from V and 7 from J; bases not matched to a gene: 6. The CDR3 sequence is 15 residues long. CDR1 and CDR2 from the germline V gene are SGHDN and FVKESK.

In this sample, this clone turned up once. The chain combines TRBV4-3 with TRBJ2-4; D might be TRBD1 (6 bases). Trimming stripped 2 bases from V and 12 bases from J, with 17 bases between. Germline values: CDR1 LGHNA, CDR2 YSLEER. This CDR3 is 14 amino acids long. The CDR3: CASSQNIQGTSQYF. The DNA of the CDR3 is TGCGCCAGCAGCCAAAATATCCAGGGGACCAGTCAGTACTTC.

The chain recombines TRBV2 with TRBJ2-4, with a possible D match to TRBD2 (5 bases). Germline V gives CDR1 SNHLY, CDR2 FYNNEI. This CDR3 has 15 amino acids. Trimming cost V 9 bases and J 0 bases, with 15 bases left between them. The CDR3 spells CASSSDREAKNIQYF. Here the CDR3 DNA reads TGTGCCAGTTCCAGTGACCGGGAAGCCAAAAACATTCAGTACTTC. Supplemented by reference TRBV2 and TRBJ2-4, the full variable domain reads EPEVTQTPSHQVTQMGQEVILRCVPISNHLYFYWYRQILGQKVEFLVSFYNNEISEKSEIFDDQFSVERPDGSNFTLKIRSTKLEDSAMYFCASSSDREAKNIQYFGAGTRLSVL.

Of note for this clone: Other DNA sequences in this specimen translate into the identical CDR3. Here the CDR3 reads CASSLRQGNTEAFF. The DNA for the CDR3 is TGTGCCAGCAGCCTACGACAGGGTAACACTGAAGCTTTCTTT. J is TRBJ1-1 and V is TRBV7-9, with 7 bases aligning to TRBD1. Germline CDR1 and CDR2: SEHNR and FQNEAQ (reference sequence). There are 14 residues in the CDR3. V was pared by 5 bases and J by 2 bases, with 5 bases of the junction left unmatched.

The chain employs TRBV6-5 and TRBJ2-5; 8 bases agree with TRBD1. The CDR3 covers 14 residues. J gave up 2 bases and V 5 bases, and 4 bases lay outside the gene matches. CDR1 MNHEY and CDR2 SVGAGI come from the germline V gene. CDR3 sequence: CASSGGTGQETQYF. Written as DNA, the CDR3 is TGTGCCAGCAGTGGAGGGACAGGACAAGAGACCCAGTACTTC.

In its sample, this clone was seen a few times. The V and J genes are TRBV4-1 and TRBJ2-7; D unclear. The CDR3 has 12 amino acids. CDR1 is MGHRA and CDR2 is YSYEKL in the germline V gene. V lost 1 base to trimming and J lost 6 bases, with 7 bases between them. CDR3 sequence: CASSQGLGEQYF. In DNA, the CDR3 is TGCGCCAGCAGCCAAGGGCTAGGCGAGCAGTACTTC.

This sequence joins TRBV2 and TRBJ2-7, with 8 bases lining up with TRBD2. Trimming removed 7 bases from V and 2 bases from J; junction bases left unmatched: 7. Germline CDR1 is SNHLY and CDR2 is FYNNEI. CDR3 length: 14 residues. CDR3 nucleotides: TGTGCCAGCACCATTGAAGCGGGGGCCTACGAGCAGTACTTC. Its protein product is CASTIEAGAYEQYF.

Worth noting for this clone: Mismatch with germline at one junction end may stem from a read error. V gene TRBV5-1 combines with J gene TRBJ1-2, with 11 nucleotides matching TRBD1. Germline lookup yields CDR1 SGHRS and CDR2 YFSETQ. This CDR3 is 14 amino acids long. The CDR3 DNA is TGCGCCGGCAGCGGACCGGACAGGGGGCCTGGCTACACCTTC. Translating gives CAGSGPDRGPGYTF.

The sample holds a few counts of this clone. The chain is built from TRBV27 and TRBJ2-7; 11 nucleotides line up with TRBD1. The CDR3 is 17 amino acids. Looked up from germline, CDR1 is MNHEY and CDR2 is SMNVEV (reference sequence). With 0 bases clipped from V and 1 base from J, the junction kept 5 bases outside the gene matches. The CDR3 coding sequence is TGTGCCAGCAGTTTATCCGGGACAGGGGGATGGTCCTACGAGCAGTACTTC. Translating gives CASSLSGTGGWSYEQYF.

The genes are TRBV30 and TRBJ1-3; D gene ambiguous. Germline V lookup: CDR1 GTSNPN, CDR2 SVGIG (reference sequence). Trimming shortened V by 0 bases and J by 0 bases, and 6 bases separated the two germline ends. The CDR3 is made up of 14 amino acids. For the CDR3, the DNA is TGTGCCTGGAGTGTGGTTAGCTCTGGAAACACCATATATTTT. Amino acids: CAWSVVSSGNTIYF.

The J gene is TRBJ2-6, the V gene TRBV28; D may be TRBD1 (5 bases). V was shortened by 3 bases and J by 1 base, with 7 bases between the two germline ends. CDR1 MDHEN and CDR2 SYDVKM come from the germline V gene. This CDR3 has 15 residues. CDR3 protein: CASSFRGSGANVLTF. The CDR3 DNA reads TGTGCCAGCAGTTTTAGGGGATCTGGGGCCAACGTCCTGACTTTC.

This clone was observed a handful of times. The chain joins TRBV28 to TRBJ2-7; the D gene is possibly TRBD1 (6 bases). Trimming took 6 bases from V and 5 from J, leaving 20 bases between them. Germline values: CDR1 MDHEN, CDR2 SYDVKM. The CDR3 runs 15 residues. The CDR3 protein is CASSSPGDRIDEQYF. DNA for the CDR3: TGTGCCAGCAGCTCTCCAGGGGACCGTATCGACGAGCAGTACTTC.

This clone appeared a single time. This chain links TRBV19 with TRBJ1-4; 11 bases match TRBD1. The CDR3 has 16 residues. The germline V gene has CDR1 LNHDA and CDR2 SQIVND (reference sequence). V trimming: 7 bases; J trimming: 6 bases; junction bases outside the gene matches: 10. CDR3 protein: CASNDYGQGAYEKLFF. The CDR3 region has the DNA TGTGCCAGTAACGATTATGGACAGGGGGCGTATGAAAAACTGTTTTTT.

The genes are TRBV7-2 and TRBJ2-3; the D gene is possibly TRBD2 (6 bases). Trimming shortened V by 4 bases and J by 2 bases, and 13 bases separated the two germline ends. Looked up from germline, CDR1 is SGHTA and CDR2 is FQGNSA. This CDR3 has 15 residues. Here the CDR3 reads CASSSQAGSTDTQYF. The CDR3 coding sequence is TGTGCCAGCAGCTCCCAGGCGGGGTCCACAGATACGCAGTATTTT.

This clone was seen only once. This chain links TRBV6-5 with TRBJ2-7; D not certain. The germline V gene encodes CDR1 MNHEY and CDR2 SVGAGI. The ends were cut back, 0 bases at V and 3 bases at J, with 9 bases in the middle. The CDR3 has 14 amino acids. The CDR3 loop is CASSYSGSGYEQYF. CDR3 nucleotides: TGTGCCAGCAGTTACTCGGGTTCAGGCTACGAGCAGTACTTC.

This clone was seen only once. Here the CDR3 DNA reads TGTGCCAGCAGTGCGACAGGAAGCAATCAGCCCCAGCATTTT. Its protein is CASSATGSNQPQHF. The rearrangement uses TRBV25-1 and TRBJ1-5, with D perhaps TRBD1 (6 bases). With 4 bases removed from V and 1 base from J, the gap between germline ends came to 8 bases. The CDR3 extends over 14 amino acids. Germline values: CDR1 MGHDK, CDR2 SYGVNS.

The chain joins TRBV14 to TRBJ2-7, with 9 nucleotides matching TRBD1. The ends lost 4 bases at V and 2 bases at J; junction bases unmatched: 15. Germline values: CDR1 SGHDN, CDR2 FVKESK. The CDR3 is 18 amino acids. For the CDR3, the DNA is TGTGCCAGCAGCCTAACCCGAAGAACAGGGGGCCTACCCTACGAGCAGTACTTC. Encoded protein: CASSLTRRTGGLPYEQYF.

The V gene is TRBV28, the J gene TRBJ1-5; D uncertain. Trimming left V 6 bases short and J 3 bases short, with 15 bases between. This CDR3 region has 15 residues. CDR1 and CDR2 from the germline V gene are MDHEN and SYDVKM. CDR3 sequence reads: CASSPPAGINQPQHF. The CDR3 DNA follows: TGTGCCAGCAGCCCTCCGGCAGGAATCAATCAGCCCCAGCATTTT.

The CDR3 DNA reads as TGTGCCAGCAGCGTACGGAGGGAGGAGGGGTATAGCAATCAGCCCCAGCATTTT. Its protein is CASSVRREEGYSNQPQHF. The J gene is TRBJ1-5, the V gene TRBV9, with a tentative D call TRBD1 (5 bases). CDR1 SGDLS and CDR2 YYNGEE come from the germline V gene. The CDR3 spans 18 residues. V was cut by 1 base and J by 0 bases, with 17 bases left in between.

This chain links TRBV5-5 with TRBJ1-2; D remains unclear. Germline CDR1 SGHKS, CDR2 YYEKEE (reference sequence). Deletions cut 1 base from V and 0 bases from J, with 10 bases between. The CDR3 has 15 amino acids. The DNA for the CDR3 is TGTGCCAGCAGCTTGCGGGTTTCAGCTAACTATGGCTACACCTTC. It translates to CASSLRVSANYGYTF.

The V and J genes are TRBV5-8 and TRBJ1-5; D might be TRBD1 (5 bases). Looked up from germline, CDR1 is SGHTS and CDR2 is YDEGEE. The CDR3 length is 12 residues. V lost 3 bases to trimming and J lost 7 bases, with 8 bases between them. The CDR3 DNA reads TGTGCCAGCAGCTGGGGGGGACAGCCCCAGCATTTT. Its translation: CASSWGGQPQHF. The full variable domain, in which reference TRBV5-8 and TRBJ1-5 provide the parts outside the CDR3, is EAGVTQSPTHLIKTRGQQATLRCSPISGHTSVYWYQQALGLGLQFLLWYDEGEERNRGNFPPRFSGRQFPNYSSELNVNALELEDSALYLCASSWGGQPQHFGDGTRLSIL.

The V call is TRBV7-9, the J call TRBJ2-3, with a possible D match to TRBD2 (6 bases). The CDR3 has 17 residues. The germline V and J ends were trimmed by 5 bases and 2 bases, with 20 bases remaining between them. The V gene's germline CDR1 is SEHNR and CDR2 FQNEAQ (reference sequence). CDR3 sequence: CASSPRGWWGNTDTQYF. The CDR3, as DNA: TGTGCCAGCAGCCCTCGGGGGTGGTGGGGCAACACAGATACGCAGTATTTT.

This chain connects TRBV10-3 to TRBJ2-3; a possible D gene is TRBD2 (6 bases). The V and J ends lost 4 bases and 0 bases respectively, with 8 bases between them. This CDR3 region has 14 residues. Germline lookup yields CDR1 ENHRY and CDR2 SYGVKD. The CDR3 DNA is TGTGCCATCAGTGCGGGAGTTAGCACAGATACGCAGTATTTT. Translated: CAISAGVSTDTQYF.

For the CDR3, the DNA is TGTGCCAGCAGTTTAGACCTAGCGGGAGTTGAGACCCAGTACTTC. The encoded protein is CASSLDLAGVETQYF. The chain carries TRBV27 and TRBJ2-5, with 10 bases identical to TRBD2. The ends lost 2 bases at V and 5 bases at J; junction bases unmatched: 5. CDR3 length: 15 amino acids. Per germline, CDR1 MNHEY and CDR2 SMNVEV (reference sequence).

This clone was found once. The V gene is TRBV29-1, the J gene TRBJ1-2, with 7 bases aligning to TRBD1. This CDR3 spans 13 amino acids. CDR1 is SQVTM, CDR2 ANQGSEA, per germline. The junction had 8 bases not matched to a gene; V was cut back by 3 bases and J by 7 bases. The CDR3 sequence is CSVDSTGSTGYTF. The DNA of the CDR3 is TGCAGCGTTGACTCGACAGGGTCGACTGGCTACACCTTC.

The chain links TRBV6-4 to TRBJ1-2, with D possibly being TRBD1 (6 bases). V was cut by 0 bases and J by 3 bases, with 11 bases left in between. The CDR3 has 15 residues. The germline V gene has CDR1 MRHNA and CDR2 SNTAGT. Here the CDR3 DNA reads TGTGCCAGCAGTGACTCCAGGCAGGGGTACTATGGCTACACCTTC. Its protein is CASSDSRQGYYGYTF.

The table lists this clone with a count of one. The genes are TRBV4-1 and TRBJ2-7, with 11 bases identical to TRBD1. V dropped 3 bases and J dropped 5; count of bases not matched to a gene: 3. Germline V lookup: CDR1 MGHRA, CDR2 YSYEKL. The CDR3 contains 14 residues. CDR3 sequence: CASSHGTGGNEQYF. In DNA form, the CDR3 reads TGCGCCAGCAGCCACGGGACAGGGGGAAACGAGCAGTACTTC.

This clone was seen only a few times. The CDR3 coding sequence is TGTGCCAGCTCCCGAACTAGCGGGCAAGCCAAAAACATTCAGTACTTC. It yields the protein CASSRTSGQAKNIQYF. V is TRBV18 and J is TRBJ2-4, with 9 bases matching TRBD2. V shed 6 bases, J shed 0 bases, and the junction held 6 bases outside the gene matches. Germline V gene lookup returns CDR1 KGHSH and CDR2 LQKENI. The length of the CDR3 is 16 residues.